Shown below are 21 T cell receptor beta chains from a single sample sequenced in a study of T cell repertoires in cytomegalovirus infection (dated by TCRdb to about 2019). Sequencing took place on an Illumina HiSeq 1500. Clones were called with MiXCR by TCRdb after fastp trimmed the public reads at Q25, and only in-frame beta chains were retained. Rows merge per CDR3 protein into single entries with the most common DNA and genes. The sample records fewer than 550,000 distinct CDR3 sequences, roughly 30% of which are singletons. Clones ranked in the top ten supply 12% to 15% of the sample. Sequenced sample: PBMCs. Every receptor here comes from a human donor in good health (CMV status not recorded). Some clones in this sample may be carry-over from other donors' samples.

The chain employs TRBV19 and TRBJ1-4, with 7 nucleotides matching TRBD1. The CDR3 covers 14 residues. Germline CDR1 is LNHDA and CDR2 is SQIVND (reference sequence). Trimming removed 5 bases from V and 6 bases from J; junction bases left unmatched: 6. As DNA, the CDR3 is TGTGCCAGTAGTCTGGACAGGAATGATGAAAAACTGTTTTTT. Its protein is CASSLDRNDEKLFF.

The chain joins TRBV4-2 to TRBJ2-7; 10 bases are shared with TRBD2. Trimming cost V 0 bases and J 6 bases; bases outside gene matches: 8. From germline, CDR1 is LGHNA and CDR2 YNFKEQ. The CDR3 is 16 residues long. CDR3 sequence reads: CASSQDSSGGVVEQYF. The CDR3 DNA reads TGTGCCAGCAGCCAAGACTCAAGCGGGGGGGTGGTCGAGCAGTACTTC.

This clonotype came up many times. The CDR3 sequence: CASSLVWGLAEETQYF. In DNA, the CDR3 is TGTGCCAGCAGCTTAGTGTGGGGACTAGCGGAAGAGACCCAGTACTTC. The V and J genes are TRBV7-2 and TRBJ2-5, with 11 bases identical to TRBD2. The V and J ends lost 1 base and 3 bases, in that order; junction bases with no gene match: 4. The CDR3 is 16 amino acids. From germline, CDR1 is SGHTA and CDR2 FQGNSA.

The table lists this clonotype with a few counts. The chain links TRBV6-5 to TRBJ2-5; TRBD2 matches at 13 bases. The CDR3 loop spans 16 amino acids. Germline V gene data show CDR1 as MNHEY and CDR2 as SVGAGI. The junction had 10 bases not matched to a gene; V was cut back by 4 bases and J by 8 bases. The DNA of the CDR3 is TGTGCCAGCAGTTCCACCGGACTAGCGGGGGCAGGTACCCAGTACTTC. Its protein product is CASSSTGLAGAGTQYF.

The gene calls are TRBV2 and TRBJ1-2; a possible D gene is TRBD1 (5 bases). The V end was cut by 1 base, the J end by 2 bases, with 8 bases between. The CDR3 is 14 residues long. The germline CDR1 and CDR2 sequences are SNHLY and FYNNEI. CDR3 region: CASSEVGGNYGYTF. The CDR3 DNA is TGTGCCAGCAGTGAAGTCGGGGGGAACTATGGCTACACCTTC.

This clonotype showed up just a few times. The J gene is TRBJ1-5, the V gene TRBV12-3 or TRBV12-4; D is unresolved. Trimming removed 2 bases at V and 6 bases at J, with 11 bases between. This CDR3 has 14 residues. The CDR3 region is CASSLSPISQPQHF. CDR3 nucleotide sequence: TGTGCCAGCAGTTTATCCCCAATAAGTCAGCCCCAGCATTTT.

This clonotype was counted at least ten times. The gene calls are TRBV6-1 and TRBJ2-1; 14 bases fit TRBD2. Trimming removed 6 bases from V and 9 bases from J; junction bases left unmatched: 10. Germline CDR1 is MNHNS and CDR2 is SASEGT. The CDR3 covers 16 residues. CDR3 amino acids: CASRMTSGGGGSEQFF. The CDR3 coding sequence is TGTGCCAGCAGGATGACTAGCGGGGGGGGAGGGAGTGAGCAGTTCTTC.

V gene TRBV2 combines with J gene TRBJ2-7; TRBD1 aligns across 7 bases. There are 15 residues in the CDR3. Germline-derived CDR1 and CDR2 are SNHLY and FYNNEI. Trimming at V came to 6 bases and at J to 3 bases, leaving 11 bases not matched to a gene. CDR3 region: CASSDRTGQDYEQYF. The CDR3 DNA is TGTGCCAGCAGCGACAGAACTGGACAGGACTACGAGCAGTACTTC.

V is TRBV14 and J is TRBJ2-1, with a weak D call TRBD1 (5 bases). With 1 base removed from V and 6 bases from J, the gap between germline ends came to 10 bases. The germline V gene encodes CDR1 SGHDN and CDR2 FVKESK. The CDR3 consists of 14 residues. CDR3 amino acids: CASSQVWGSNEQFF. The DNA of the CDR3 is TGTGCCAGCAGCCAAGTGTGGGGCTCCAATGAGCAGTTCTTC.

This clonotype has only a few counts. V usage is TRBV7-9 and J usage is TRBJ2-1, with D possibly matching TRBD2 (5 bases). The CDR3 has 14 residues. The germline CDR1 and CDR2 sequences are SEHNR and FQNEAQ (reference sequence). V lost 6 bases to trimming and J lost 8 bases, with 17 bases between them. In DNA, the CDR3 is TGTGCCAGCAGACCGAACGGGGTGGGCTATGAGCAGTTCTTC. Its protein product is CASRPNGVGYEQFF.

This clonotype was counted ten times or more. The chain uses TRBV7-6 and TRBJ1-1, with TRBD1 as a possible D gene (5 bases). Per the germline V gene, CDR1 is SGHVS and CDR2 is FNYEAQ. V lost 6 bases and J 6 bases, leaving 14 bases between the germline ends. This CDR3 region has 13 residues. In nucleotides, the CDR3 is TGTGCCAGCAGGGGAGTTGGGGCGCCTGAAGCTTTCTTT. As protein: CASRGVGAPEAFF.

The chain employs TRBV25-1 and TRBJ2-3, with D unresolved. The V and J ends lost 8 bases and 5 bases respectively, with 17 bases between them. Per germline, CDR1 MGHDK and CDR2 SYGVNS. This CDR3 region has 14 residues. In nucleotides, the CDR3 is TGTGCCAGCCGTGGCTACCGAGTAGTAGATACGCAGTATTTT. It encodes CASRGYRVVDTQYF.

The chain couples TRBV20-1 to TRBJ2-7, with a weak D call TRBD1 (5 bases). The germline V gene encodes CDR1 DFQATT and CDR2 SNEGSKA (reference sequence). This CDR3 is 13 amino acids long. V was clipped by 2 bases and J by 1 base, with 9 bases between them. This chain's CDR3 is CSARRQSSYEQYF. CDR3 nucleotide sequence: TGCAGTGCTAGAAGACAGTCGTCCTACGAGCAGTACTTC.

The chain joins TRBV7-6 to TRBJ2-1, with 9 positions matching TRBD2. The CDR3 length is 17 residues. V lost 5 bases, J lost 5 bases, and 13 bases stayed unmatched. Germline values: CDR1 SGHVS, CDR2 FNYEAQ. The CDR3 DNA reads as TGTGCCAGCAGCCCACGTTTAGCGGGGGATCACGACAATGAGCAGTTCTTC. It encodes CASSPRLAGDHDNEQFF.

Concerning this clonotype: This could be a read error, since a much larger clone is one nucleotide away. Lacking the conserved final phenylalanine or tryptophan, this CDR3 likely reflects a read error. The chain employs TRBV2 and TRBJ2-7; D not resolved. The CDR3 covers 10 residues. CDR1 and CDR2 (germline): SNHLY, FYNNEI. The V end was cut by 4 bases, the J end by 5 bases, with 3 bases between. The chain's CDR3 is CASSADEQYL. CDR3 nucleotides: TGTGCCAGCAGTGCGGACGAGCAGTACTTA.

This clonotype has just a few counts. The chain employs TRBV7-4 and TRBJ1-5; TRBD1 aligns across 7 bases. The germline V gene encodes CDR1 SGHVT and CDR2 SQSDAQ. This CDR3 is built from 15 residues. Trimming at V came to 5 bases and at J to 1 base, leaving 5 bases not matched to a gene. The CDR3 region has the DNA TGTGCCAGCAGCATAAGACAGGGCAGCAATCAGCCCCAGCATTTT. Protein sequence: CASSIRQGSNQPQHF.

The rearrangement links TRBV11-2 to TRBJ2-1, with 8 bases identical to TRBD1. The CDR3 is 12 amino acids. With 0 bases clipped from V and 13 bases from J, the junction kept 2 bases outside the gene matches. Germline CDR1 is SGHAT and CDR2 is FQNNGV. Here the CDR3 reads CASSLDGQGQFF. The CDR3 DNA reads as TGTGCCAGCAGCTTAGATGGACAGGGTCAGTTCTTC.

This clonotype was detected a few times. This chain uses TRBV3-1 with TRBJ2-2; D uncertain. The germline V gene has CDR1 LGHDT and CDR2 YNNKEL (reference sequence). Deletions cut 0 bases from V and 5 bases from J, with 7 bases between. CDR3 size: 14 residues. The CDR3 spells CASSQDFSTGELFF. For the CDR3, the DNA is TGTGCCAGCAGCCAAGATTTCTCGACCGGGGAGCTGTTTTTT.

Many counts were recorded for this clonotype. The chain uses TRBV7-9 and TRBJ1-6, with D possibly matching TRBD1 (5 bases). Germline CDR1 SEHNR, CDR2 FQNEAQ (reference sequence). Between the trimmed V and J ends, which lost 8 bases and 2 bases, there was a span of 28 bases. The CDR3 spans 20 residues. DNA for the CDR3: TGTGCCAGCCGGCAAACAGCCCGCGGACAAAGGAGCACCTATAATTCACCCCTCCACTTT. It yields the protein CASRQTARGQRSTYNSPLHF.

This chain joins TRBV27 and TRBJ2-7, with D possibly matching TRBD1 (5 bases). With 2 bases removed from V and 4 bases from J, the gap between germline ends came to 12 bases. This CDR3 has 14 amino acids. Per germline, CDR1 MNHEY and CDR2 SMNVEV (reference sequence). CDR3 DNA sequence: TGTGCCAGCAGTTTAAGCGACAGTAGGTACGAGCAGTACTTC. Its protein is CASSLSDSRYEQYF.

This chain links TRBV2 with TRBJ2-5; D is undetermined. The V gene lost 6 bases and the J gene lost 0 bases, with 8 bases spanning the gap. The CDR3 has 13 residues. Germline V lookup: CDR1 SNHLY, CDR2 FYNNEI. In DNA, the CDR3 is TGTGCCAGCAGCACAGTGTACCAAGAGACCCAGTACTTC. Translation gives CASSTVYQETQYF.